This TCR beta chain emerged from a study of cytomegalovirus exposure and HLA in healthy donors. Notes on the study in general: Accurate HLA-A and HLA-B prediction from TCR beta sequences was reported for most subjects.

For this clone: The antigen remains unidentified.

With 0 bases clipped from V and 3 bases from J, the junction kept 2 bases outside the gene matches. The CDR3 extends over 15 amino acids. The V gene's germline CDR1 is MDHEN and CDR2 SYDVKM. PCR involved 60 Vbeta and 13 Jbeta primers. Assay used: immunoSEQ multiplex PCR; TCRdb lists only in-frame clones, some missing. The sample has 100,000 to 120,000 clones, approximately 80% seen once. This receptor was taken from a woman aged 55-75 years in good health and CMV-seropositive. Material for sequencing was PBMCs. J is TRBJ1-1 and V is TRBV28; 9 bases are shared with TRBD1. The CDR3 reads CASSLWDRGDTEAFF. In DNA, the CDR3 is TGTGCCAGCAGTTTATGGGACAGGGGAGACACTGAAGCTTTCTTT.